The clone carrying this T cell receptor beta chain appeared many times. TCRdb recomputed calls from the RT-PCR reads with MiXCR, one row per CDR3 protein. The sample has more than 600,000 distinct CDR3 sequences; approximately 15% are singletons. The junction had 8 bases not matched to a gene; V was cut back by 7 bases and J by 7 bases. The CDR3 consists of 14 residues. From germline, CDR1 is MNHEY and CDR2 SVGAGI. The V and J genes are TRBV6-5 and TRBJ2-1, with TRBD2 matching 9 bases. The specimen sequenced was memory CD4+ T cells from blood. This clonotype was obtained from a female donor in good health, serving as a healthy control. The CDR3 nucleotides read TGTGCCAGCACCCGTAGCGGGAGTAGTAATGAGCAGTTCTTC. Its protein is CASTRSGSSNEQFF.